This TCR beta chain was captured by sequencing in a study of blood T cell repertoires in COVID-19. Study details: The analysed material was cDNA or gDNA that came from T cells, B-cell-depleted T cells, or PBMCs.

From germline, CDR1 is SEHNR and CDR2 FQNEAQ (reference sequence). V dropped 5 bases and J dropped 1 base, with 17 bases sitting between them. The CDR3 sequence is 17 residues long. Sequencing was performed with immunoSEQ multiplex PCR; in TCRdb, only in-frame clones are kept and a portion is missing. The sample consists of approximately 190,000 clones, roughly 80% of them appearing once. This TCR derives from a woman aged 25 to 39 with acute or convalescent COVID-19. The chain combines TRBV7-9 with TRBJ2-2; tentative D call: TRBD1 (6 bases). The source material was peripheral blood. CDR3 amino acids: CASSANRLDRNTGELFF. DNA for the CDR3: TGTGCCAGCAGCGCTAATCGGCTGGACAGGAACACCGGGGAGCTGTTTTTT. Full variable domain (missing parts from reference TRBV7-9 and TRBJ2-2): DTGVSQNPRHKITKRGQNVTFRCDPISEHNRLYWYRQTLGQGPEFLTYFQNEAQLEKSRLLSDRFSAERPKGSFSTLEIQRTEQGDSAMYLCASSANRLDRNTGELFFGEGSRLTVL.